This T cell receptor beta chain originates from a study of human T cells and chemical hapten exposure. Study-wide background: Patches with 0.01% DPC went on the upper back, and the tests were read at 6 days. The patients were mostly female; they had alopecia areata, totalis or universalis. Small pooled library volume differences mainly caused per-sample TCR yield variation.

Findings and caveats of the study: Against controls, expanded TCRs gave rise to significantly more large CDR3 similarity clusters.

Indicated time point: pre-sensitization, week 0. Treatment noted: therapeutic diphenylcyclopropenone sensitization with weekly scalp DPC. TCRdb re-derived calls from the RACE reads in MiXCR, one entry per CDR3 protein. This sample has more than 150,000 distinct CDR3 sequences, with roughly 30% found just once. The germline V and J ends were trimmed by 4 bases and 6 bases, with 9 bases remaining between them. Germline V gene lookup returns CDR1 DFQATT and CDR2 SNEGSKA (reference sequence). The length of the CDR3 is 11 residues. There are a few counts of this clonotype. Antigen: not known. J is TRBJ1-1 and V is TRBV20-1; no clear D. The TCR comes from a woman between 25 and 40 years old with alopecia areata. Some clones in this sample may be carry-over from other donors' samples. Sequences were derived from whole blood, sampled in connection with sensitization to the hapten diphenylcyclopropenone (DPC). The CDR3 bases are TGCAGTGCTACCCCAGGCGCTGAAGCTTTCTTT. Its protein is CSATPGAEAFF.